This TCR beta chain was recorded in a study of blood T cell repertoires in COVID-19 (dated by TCRdb to 2018 to 2021). In the study overall: The collaborator samples originated in the United States, Italy and Spain and spanned the acute and convalescent phases of COVID-19. The prospective study material was composed of cDNA or gDNA derived from T cells, B-cell-depleted T cells, or PBMCs. The dataset comprised deeply sampled blood TCRbeta repertoires from subjects exposed to, actively infected with, or recovered from COVID-19. A freely available public database, intended as a resource for researchers studying the immune response to SARS-CoV-2, is where the repertoires were released. Samples came from the ongoing ImmuneRACE study (first 160 participants) plus 1,254 subjects from 6 global collaborators. The sample metadata nearly always contained a de-identified subject ID, COVID-19 status, age in years and sex. HLA class I and class II types, where available, came from metadata supplied by the sample provider rather than from assay-based typing. Paper-wide results and their limitations: The amount of clinical and demographic metadata varied by source and participant and was provided uncurated.

The CDR3 runs 13 residues from the cysteine to the phenylalanine. The DNA shown is the 39-base CDR3, in frame from base 1. CDR1 and CDR2, per the germline V gene, are SGHNT and YENEEA. V loses 8 bases of germline sequence and J loses 7 bases, and the interval between the two ends is 17 bases. The immunoSEQ Assay, a bias-controlled multiplex PCR, was used to amplify TCRbeta CDR3 regions from genomic DNA. Per the original workflow: Nucleated cell counts per sample were estimated from amplification of reference gene primers within the assay. To quantify the absolute abundance of each unique TCRbeta CDR3 rearrangement, sequence reads were collapsed and filtered. For each sample, productive Simpson clonality was calculated as the square root of Simpson's diversity index across productive rearrangements. This immuneACCESS table, as held by TCRdb, lists in-frame sequences with V and J called but not all clones. Of the missing ones, under half trace to an unresolved V gene in checked studies; the others have no known cause. The V and J calls and the clone size are those of that table, but D and trimming were determined from the DNA. This sample comprises 150,000 or so clones, roughly 79% of them detected only once. Clones ranked in the top ten supply 2.5% to 3% of the sample.

Enrolling through a virtual design, the prospective study's participants ranged in age from roughly 18 to 100 years and lived across 24 United States geographic areas. In the prospective study, participants were assigned to cohorts based on the clinical history participants reported in a screening survey and a study questionnaire. Recovered participants in ImmuneRACE Cohort 3 were defined as having two consecutive negative NP/OP PCR tests, clearance from a healthcare professional, or resolution of symptoms. Mobile phlebotomists in the prospective study collected whole blood, serum and a nasopharyngeal or oropharyngeal swab from every participant. Over a roughly 2-month period, participants in the prospective study had the option of providing additional blood draws and questionnaires. Blood samples from the prospective study were shipped frozen or at room temperature prior to DNA extraction. This clone came up a few times. Its binding antigen is unknown. Base qualities are not provided; no much larger clone lies one nucleotide away.

This receptor was taken from a woman between 45 and 60 years old who had recovered from COVID-19. This chain joins TRBV11-3 to TRBJ1-1, with the D gene not confidently named. The sequenced sample consisted of PBMCs or T cells enriched from blood (not recorded which). Read as DNA, the sequence is TGTGCCAGCCGAAAAACTAGACAAGTTGAAGCTTTCTTT. Its translation is CASRKTRQVEAFF.